The entry below describes one T cell receptor (beta chain). Its cognate antigen has yet to be identified. Qualities for individual bases were not recorded, and no much larger clone is one base off. The data are from a study of shared clonotypes between healthy human individuals (dated by TCRdb to about 2020). About the full investigation: A couple of women and a few men aged 18 to 49 years were included in the cohort. Per donor, three plates each were used for CD4 naive and CD4 memory, two for CD8 naive, and one for CD8 memory. To estimate repertoire size and how much clonotype sharing occurs between individuals, the study deeply sequenced the blood TCR repertoires of five healthy adults. To increase sequencing depth and limit assay-specific biases, different laboratories used diverse techniques to prepare libraries and sequence TCR repertoires. Between about 0.85 and 8.9 billion PBMCs per donor were obtained by leukapheresis.

Based on the germline V gene, the CDR1 and CDR2 sequences are KGHSH and LQKENI. CDR3 length: 13 amino acids, cysteine to phenylalanine. The only DNA kept is the CDR3, 39 bases in frame from the first base. Deletion took 3 bases off V and 8 bases off J, with a span of 13 bases between the germline ends. The study at large found these results: Compared with non-shared clonotypes, the clonotypes found in all four sorted-subset donors had higher generation probabilities. Based on pairwise subsampling, the degree of clonotype sharing among donors was expected to be affected by sequencing depth. Larger estimated clonotype richness was generally found for naive subsets than for memory subsets. Even with the large sequencing depth, rarefaction of the sorted-subset datasets indicated that sequencing was incomplete. Across four donors, around 5% of naive CD4, approximately 3.6% of naive CD8, about 2.3% of memory CD4, and approximately 0.42% of memory CD8 clonotypes were shared. Sampling was limited to blood, and TCR repertoires in tissue likely differ from TCR repertoires in blood. The genetic and exposure-history diversity represented was limited by the small number of donors.

Donors were healthy HIV-negative adults with no recently reported acute infections or vaccinations. Only Caucasian adults living in Nashville, Tennessee, USA were represented among the donors. CD4+ T cells were enriched by magnetic negative selection, after which naive cells were positively selected on CD45RA and the negative fraction was taken as the memory subset. Blood was collected by leukapheresis, and PBMCs were isolated by Ficoll-Histopaque density gradient centrifugation and then cryopreserved in liquid nitrogen vapor phase. Purity and quantity of every magnetically sorted T cell population were checked by analytical flow cytometry. Genomic DNA was isolated from every sorted fraction and measured by UV absorbance on a Nanodrop 2000c. Using the deep immunoSEQ assay, TCR CDR3 regions were amplified from genomic DNA by multiplex PCR. Extracted genomic DNA from each cell subset was spread evenly across all wells of several immunoSEQ 96-well plates, with each plate serving as a replicate. For sorted subsets, each replicate PCR was loaded with 200 ng genomic DNA, equivalent to 30,000 or so T cell genomes. The purified libraries were quantified using a Qubit 3.0 fluorometer, sized with a Bioanalyzer 2100, and then quantified again using the KAPA Library Quantification kit. Each immunoSEQ 96-well plate was sequenced on its own single-read 150-cycle Illumina NextSeq 550 flow cell. The authors processed their data as follows. The immunoSEQ output contained only junctional sequences without quality scores, so filtering could not match that applied to full-length reads. To assign V/J genes and CDR3, sequences were annotated against IMGT germline references using PyIR, a Python wrapper for IgBLAST v1.9. Reads with weak V/J assignments (E-value above 1e-6), missing CDR3, stop codons, out-of-frame junctions, or ambiguous translated residues were removed. V3J clonotypes were defined as sequences sharing an identical inferred V gene, J gene, and CDR3 amino acid sequence. The percentage overlap between two repertoires was calculated by dividing the number of shared unique clonotypes by the size of the smaller repertoire. RTK rarefaction, the Chao1 estimator, and Recon v2.1 estimates of unobserved clonotypes were used to assess repertoire richness. OLGA was used to compute generation probabilities for all TCRbeta clonotypes that the gDNA method yielded from a handful of donors. TCRdb stores this immuneACCESS table with in-frame sequences only. Part of the clones is absent; in the studies checked, under half of the shortfall reflects unresolved V genes, and no reason is known for the rest. That table is the source of V, J and clone size, and D and trimming were worked out from the DNA. Recorded for this sample are over a million clones; roughly 96% of them occurred a single time. The top ten clonotypes cover 1% to 1.5% of the sample.

The source is a man aged 30-40 years in good health. The rearranged segments are TRBV18 and TRBJ1-1; the D gene is perhaps TRBD1, on 6 matching bases. The sequenced material came from naive CD4+ T cells sorted from blood. The sample's cell subset or site label, in plain terms: CD45RA+ positively selected. The CDR3 amino acid sequence is: CASSPRQDNEAFF. The DNA sequence is as follows: TGTGCCAGCTCACCGCGACAGGATAACGAAGCTTTCTTT.